This T cell receptor (beta chain) was recovered during a study of blood T cells in healthy people across ages. Study information: For every two T cells, template switching captured about one barcoded beta molecule.

A sample-barcoded 5' primer and a J-beta primer mix were used in a second PCR of roughly 7 to 12 cycles. Tags on each cDNA molecule came from a template-switch adaptor with 12 random nucleotides. A single record per CDR3 protein comes from TCRdb applying MiXCR to the 5' RACE reads. The data hold 660,000 or so distinct CDR3 sequences, with 58% observed a single time. Trimming took 2 bases from V and 3 from J, leaving 8 bases between them. From germline, CDR1 is ENHRY and CDR2 SYGVKD. The CDR3 covers 13 residues. This clonotype came up a few times. Material for sequencing was blood. The source of this sequence is a man aged 60 to 69 in good health. This chain connects TRBV10-3 to TRBJ2-7, with D possibly matching TRBD2 (6 bases). CDR3: CAISEGTVYEQYF. CDR3 sequence (DNA): TGTGCCATCAGTGAGGGGACTGTCTACGAGCAGTACTTC.